A single sample gave rise to the 13 T cell receptor beta chains below, sequenced in a study of T cell clonality in common variable immunodeficiency. Data came from immunoSEQ multiplex PCR; TCRdb stores just in-frame clones and leaves some out. The sample was found to contain fewer than 70,000 clones, and every one recurs. The sequencing sample was made of peripheral blood mononuclear cells. Receptors originate from a person aged 18 to 70 in good health.

This clone came up many times. The read comes to an end 3 residues before the CDR3 does, leaving the germline J gene to fill in the end. The gene calls are TRBV2 and TRBJ2-7; D is perhaps TRBD1 (5 bases). CDR1 and CDR2 from the germline V gene are SNHLY and FYNNEI. The CDR3 spans 12 residues. The V end was cut by 8 bases, the J end by 3 bases, with 11 bases between. Here the CDR3 reads CASQGERYEQYF. The sequenced part of the CDR3 DNA is TGTGCCAGCCAGGGTGAACGCTACGAG.

This clone was detected many times. The read terminates 3 residues ahead of where the CDR3 ends, so the germline J gene completes it. The chain recombines TRBV20-1 with TRBJ2-1, with D possibly matching TRBD1 (5 bases). V was shortened by 6 bases and J by 9 bases, with 12 bases between the two germline ends. Germline values: CDR1 DFQATT, CDR2 SNEGSKA (reference sequence). The CDR3 has 11 amino acids. The DNA read from the CDR3 is TGCAGTGCCACAGGTAGGGGTGAG. This sequence encodes CSATGRGE. The full CDR3 protein reads CSATGRGEQFF.

This clone was counted between two and nine times. The CDR3 goes on 3 residues after the read ends, and that part is filled in from the germline J gene. This rearrangement joins TRBV19 to TRBJ1-2, with TRBD1 as a possible D gene (5 bases). The CDR3 extends over 14 amino acids. V dropped 7 bases and J dropped 0 bases, with 12 bases sitting between them. CDR1 and CDR2 (germline): LNHDA, SQIVND (reference sequence). CDR3 bases read: TGTGCCAGTAACCCGACAGCCACTAACTATGGC. Translating gives CASNPTATNYG. The full CDR3 is CASNPTATNYGYTF.

The table lists this clone with many counts. The read stops 3 residues short of the end of the CDR3; the missing end is completed from the germline J gene. This chain uses TRBV4-2 with TRBJ1-1; 7 bases align to TRBD1. This CDR3 contains 18 residues. CDR1 and CDR2 from the germline V gene are LGHNA and YNFKEQ. The V segment lost 0 bases and the J segment 1 base; nucleotides outside the gene matches: 11. CDR3 protein: CASSQDAPGTASNTEAFF. The sequenced part of the CDR3 DNA is TGTGCCAGCAGCCAAGACGCCCCCGGGACAGCTTCGAACACTGAA.

This clone was detected ten times or more. The read finishes 3 residues shy of the CDR3 end, and the germline J gene is used to complete it. J is TRBJ2-7 and V is TRBV29-1, with a possible D match to TRBD1 (5 bases). This CDR3 has 12 amino acids. Between the trimmed V and J ends, which lost 1 base and 1 base, there was a span of 5 bases. The germline CDR1 and CDR2 sequences are SQVTM and ANQGSEA. The part of the CDR3 DNA that was read is TGCAGCGTTGAAGGACAGTCCTACGAG. This gives the protein CSVEGQSYE. The whole CDR3 protein reads CSVEGQSYEQYF.

There are many counts of this clone. Coverage ceases 3 residues before the CDR3 finishes, and the germline J gene fills in the end. This sequence joins TRBV20-1 and TRBJ1-2; the D gene is possibly TRBD1 (6 bases). CDR1 is DFQATT, CDR2 SNEGSKA, per germline (reference sequence). The CDR3 is 14 amino acids. With 6 bases removed from V and 4 bases from J, the gap between germline ends came to 18 bases. CDR3 DNA, as far as it was read: TGCAGTGCCGGGGCAGGGGATATTTTCTATGGC. It encodes CSAGAGDIFYG. The complete CDR3 sequence is CSAGAGDIFYGYTF.

A few counts support this clone. The read ends 3 residues shy of where the CDR3 ends; the end is completed using the germline J gene. The V gene is TRBV19, the J gene TRBJ2-7, with D possibly TRBD1 on 5 matching bases. CDR3 size: 16 residues. V gave up 1 base and J gave up 3 bases, with 16 bases separating them. Germline CDR1 reads LNHDA; CDR2 reads SQIVND (reference sequence). CDR3 sequence: CASSIARTPLFYEQYF. The sequenced CDR3 bases are TGTGCCAGTAGTATAGCCCGGACACCTCTGTTCTACGAG.

This clone was seen many times. The read is 3 residues too short to cover the CDR3 end, so that end is filled in from the germline J gene. The V call is TRBV5-1, the J call TRBJ1-2, with D uncertain. V lost 0 bases to trimming and J lost 4 bases, with 10 bases between them. The CDR3 extends over 14 amino acids. Germline V gene data show CDR1 as SGHRS and CDR2 as YFSETQ. CDR3 bases read: TGCGCCAGCAGCTTGGTTGCTGAAGGCTATGGC. Amino acids: CASSLVAEGYG. The CDR3, in full, reads CASSLVAEGYGYTF.

This clone came up many times. Read sequence stops 3 residues before the CDR3 end, and the germline J gene provides the missing end. V is TRBV20-1 and J is TRBJ2-3; 8 bases match TRBD2. The CDR3 consists of 14 residues. CDR1 and CDR2 (germline): DFQATT, SNEGSKA (reference sequence). Trimming took 1 base from V and 3 from J; bases not matched to a gene: 3. The DNA read from the CDR3 is TGCAGTGCTAGAGGGAGCGGGAGTACAGATACG. It yields the protein CSARGSGSTDT. The whole CDR3 region reads CSARGSGSTDTQYF.

This clone was observed many times. Coverage ceases 3 residues before the CDR3 finishes, and the germline J gene fills in the end. The gene calls are TRBV12-3 or TRBV12-4 and TRBJ2-7; TRBD1 agrees at 9 bases. The junction had 11 bases not matched to a gene; V was cut back by 5 bases and J by 6 bases. The CDR3 has 15 amino acids. CDR3 residues: CASSIYLGTGSEQYF. The CDR3 DNA, read in part, is TGTGCCAGCAGTATATACCTGGGGACAGGGTCCGAG.

This clone has at least ten counts. The sequence runs out 3 residues before the end of the CDR3; the remainder is reconstructed from the germline J gene. The V call is TRBV19, the J call TRBJ2-7; a possible D gene is TRBD2 (5 bases). CDR3 size: 13 residues. Germline lookup yields CDR1 LNHDA and CDR2 SQIVND (reference sequence). With 3 bases removed from V and 5 bases from J, the gap between germline ends came to 11 bases. The chain's CDR3 is CASSIRGTDEQYF. The CDR3 DNA, read in part, is TGTGCCAGTAGTATTCGGGGTACCGACGAG.

This clone was counted ten times or more. The read ends 3 residues before the CDR3 terminus; that terminus is restored from the germline J gene. This rearrangement joins TRBV7-9 to TRBJ2-1, with TRBD2 identical over 7 bases. Per the germline V gene, CDR1 is SEHNR and CDR2 is FQNEAQ (reference sequence). The CDR3 contains 15 residues. The trim removed 5 bases at V and 0 bases at J, leaving 4 bases unmatched. The CDR3 is CASSIQRDSYNEQFF. The DNA read from the CDR3 is TGTGCCAGCAGCATTCAGCGGGACTCCTACAATGAG.

This clone was counted many times. The sequenced CDR3 bases are TGCAGTGCTAGAGGAGACCAGGGAAGGGGCGGC. It specifies CSARGDQGRGG. The whole CDR3 reads CSARGDQGRGGYTF. The chain employs TRBV20-1 and TRBJ1-2; TRBD1 is a possible D gene (5 bases). Read coverage stops 3 residues before the CDR3 terminus; the germline J gene supplies the remainder. The CDR3 is 14 residues long. Germline V CDR1 and CDR2: DFQATT, SNEGSKA (reference sequence).